This T cell receptor beta chain was obtained from a study of blood T cells in healthy people across ages. Study background: About one barcoded beta molecule was captured per two T cells (by template switching).

The CDR3 is 18 amino acids. V lost 1 base to trimming and J lost 1 base; unmatched junction nucleotides: 10. CDR1 is DFQATT, CDR2 SNEGSKA, per germline (reference sequence). Combining a sample-barcoded 5' primer with a J-beta primer mix, a second PCR ran for about 7 to 12 cycles. One entry per CDR3 protein results from TCRdb running MiXCR on the 5' RACE reads. The sample gives 1.5 million to 2 million distinct CDR3 sequences, 49% of which show up once; approximately 2% is in the top ten. Total RNA amounts of at least 6 micrograms were extracted per sample. This clonotype came up a few times. Its cognate antigen is unknown. General study points: Comparison with aged donors showed that long-lived donors had more naive CD4+ cells and higher diversity.

The specimen sequenced was blood. This clonotype originated in a woman in her 40s in good health. The chain couples TRBV20-1 to TRBJ1-5; 10 bases line up with TRBD1. Here the CDR3 reads CSARAFPGQGTSNQPQHF. CDR3 sequence (DNA): TGCAGTGCTAGAGCATTCCCGGGACAGGGGACGAGCAATCAGCCCCAGCATTTT.